The source of this T cell receptor beta chain is a study of blood T cell repertoires in COVID-19 (TCRdb year 2020). The study in broad terms: Samples from collaborators originated in the United States, Italy and Spain and spanned both the acute and convalescent phases of COVID-19. The prospective study material was composed of cDNA or gDNA derived from T cells, B-cell-depleted T cells, or PBMCs. Deeply sampled blood TCRbeta repertoires from subjects exposed to, actively infected with, or recovered from COVID-19 were included in the dataset. The repertoires were released in a freely available public database intended as a resource for research on the immune response to SARS-CoV-2. Samples were obtained from the ongoing ImmuneRACE study (first 160 participants) and from about 1,300 subjects provided by 6 global collaborators. Sample metadata almost always included a de-identified subject ID, COVID-19 status, age in years and sex. HLA class I and class II types, where available, came from metadata supplied by the sample provider rather than from assay-based typing. What the study reported, not specific to this receptor: The quantity of clinical and demographic metadata differed by source and by participant and was supplied without curation.

Details on this clone: Its specific antigen is unknown. Base qualities were left out, and no much larger clone turns up one base away.

The collaborating institutions used their own protocols to collect whole blood in K2EDTA tubes. Collaborator samples were shipped for TCRbeta analysis as frozen whole blood, isolated PBMCs, or DNA extracted from either sample type. The CDR3 starts with the cysteine, ends with the phenylalanine, and has 15 residues. Kept here is only the CDR3 DNA, which spans 45 bases and is read in frame from base 1. CDR1 KGHDR and CDR2 SFDVKD are derived from the germline V gene. V and J are trimmed by 4 bases and 7 bases, and the gene matches miss 7 bases of the junction. TCRbeta CDR3 regions were amplified from genomic DNA using the immunoSEQ Assay, a bias-controlled multiplex PCR. Turning to the authors' computational methods: Within the assay, amplification of reference gene primers was used to estimate how many nucleated cells each sample contained. To quantify the absolute abundance of each unique TCRbeta CDR3 rearrangement, sequence reads were collapsed and filtered. For each sample, productive Simpson clonality was calculated by taking the square root of Simpson's diversity index across productive rearrangements. TCRdb's version of the immuneACCESS table is confined to in-frame rearrangements and falls short of the full clone set. An unresolved V gene accounts for under half of the shortfall where checked; the remainder is of unknown origin. That table is the source of V, J and clone size, and D and trimming were worked out from the DNA. The sample profile shows 160,000 or so clones; about 87% of them were found once. The ten largest clones add up to about 1.6% of the sample.

The origin of this receptor is a woman between 50 and 59 years old with acute or convalescent COVID-19. Specimen: peripheral blood. Recombination linked TRBV24-1 to TRBJ2-1; 9 of the junction bases match TRBD1. The CDR3 here reads CATSDPGQGVNEQFF. Read as DNA, the sequence is TGTGCCACCAGTGACCCGGGACAGGGAGTAAATGAGCAGTTCTTC.